This TCR beta chain is drawn from a study of cytomegalovirus exposure and HLA in healthy donors. Study-wide context: Within the Caucasian-associated ancestry cluster were roughly 81% of the roughly 360 genotyped donors.

Primers: 60 Vbeta forward and 13 Jbeta reverse. Libraries were prepared by immunoSEQ multiplex PCR; TCRdb keeps only in-frame clonotypes and omits some of them. The top ten clones hold just over 1% of a sample with 100,000 to 150,000 clones, about four fifths of them seen once. This clone has only a few counts. No antigen is known for it. From germline, CDR1 is SEHNR and CDR2 FQNEAQ (reference sequence). V was clipped by 1 base and J by 8 bases, with 11 bases between them. The CDR3 extends over 13 amino acids. Findings and caveats of the study: Cytomegalovirus status, reportedly, was diagnosed with high specificity and sensitivity by the classifier.

The sequenced material came from PBMCs. This chain links TRBV7-9 with TRBJ1-1; D gene ambiguous. The sequence was obtained from a human donor in good health. The CDR3 here is CASSLGPVFEAFF. CDR3 sequence (DNA): TGTGCCAGCAGCTTAGGTCCCGTGTTCGAAGCTTTCTTT.